The 8 T cell receptor beta chains in this list originate from one sample, sequenced in a study of blood T cell repertoires in COVID-19. Sequencing was performed with immunoSEQ multiplex PCR; in TCRdb, only in-frame clones are kept and a portion is missing. The table lists 190,000 or so clones, around 86% of them singletons. The source material was PBMCs or T cells enriched from blood (not recorded which). These receptors all come from a woman younger than 45 who had recovered from COVID-19.

CDR3 residues: CASSPGDSSGNTIYF. Written as DNA, the CDR3 is TGTGCCAGCTCACCAGGGGACAGCTCTGGAAACACCATATATTTT. The chain couples TRBV18 to TRBJ1-3, with 7 bases aligning to TRBD1. The V gene end was trimmed by 2 bases and the J gene end by 0 bases; junction bases not matched to a gene: 1. Germline V gives CDR1 KGHSH, CDR2 LQKENI. The CDR3 has 15 residues.

V usage is TRBV11-2 and J usage is TRBJ2-7, with 9 bases that match TRBD2. In germline, CDR1 is SGHAT, CDR2 FQNNGV. The CDR3 loop spans 17 amino acids. The V and J ends lost 4 bases and 3 bases, in that order; junction bases with no gene match: 13. The CDR3 region is CASSYQSWTSDNYEQYF. The DNA for the CDR3 is TGTGCCAGCAGCTACCAAAGTTGGACTAGCGACAACTACGAGCAGTACTTC.

The chain has TRBV7-2 and TRBJ2-7, with a possible D match to TRBD1 (6 bases). V lost 1 base to trimming and J lost 7 bases, with 17 bases between them. CDR1 and CDR2 from the germline V gene are SGHTA and FQGNSA. This CDR3 comprises 15 residues. DNA for the CDR3: TGTGCCAGCAGCTTAGTCGTGGACAGCCTTGGGGAGCAGTACTTC. Amino acid sequence: CASSLVVDSLGEQYF.

The chain uses TRBV18 and TRBJ2-7; D may be TRBD2 (6 bases). Germline-derived CDR1 and CDR2 are KGHSH and LQKENI. This CDR3 has 16 residues. V was trimmed by 1 base and J by 7 bases, leaving 20 bases between them. The CDR3 loop is CASSPQGRNTLREQYF. The CDR3 coding sequence is TGTGCCAGCTCACCACAGGGGAGGAATACCTTGAGGGAGCAGTACTTC.

The J gene is TRBJ1-4, the V gene TRBV19; D call uncertain. V dropped 5 bases and J dropped 0 bases, with 13 bases sitting between them. Per germline, CDR1 LNHDA and CDR2 SQIVND (reference sequence). The CDR3 is made up of 16 amino acids. The CDR3 coding sequence is TGTGCCAGTAGTCCAAGGACTGTTGCAACTAATGAAAAACTGTTTTTT. Protein: CASSPRTVATNEKLFF.

The chain employs TRBV19 and TRBJ1-4; the match to TRBD1 covers 9 bases. Germline assignment: CDR1 LNHDA and CDR2 SQIVND (reference sequence). V was clipped by 8 bases and J by 4 bases; unmatched bases: 5. CDR3 length equals 14 residues. Here the CDR3 DNA reads TGTGCCAGTGGGGACAGGGACTATAATGAAAAACTGTTTTTT. Protein sequence: CASGDRDYNEKLFF.

This clone was observed a handful of times. V is TRBV29-1 and J is TRBJ2-7; 10 bases are shared with TRBD1. Germline trimming cut 4 bases from V and 5 bases from J; bases unmatched to any gene: 5. Per germline, CDR1 SQVTM and CDR2 ANQGSEA. The CDR3 runs 13 residues. The CDR3 loop is CSVAGTGENEQYF. In nucleotides, the CDR3 is TGCAGCGTTGCCGGGACAGGGGAGAACGAGCAGTACTTC.

The genes are TRBV5-6 and TRBJ2-1; unclear D gene. This CDR3 contains 13 residues. Trimming took 0 bases from V and 6 from J, leaving 7 bases between them. CDR1 SGHDT and CDR2 YYEEEE come from the germline V gene. DNA of the CDR3: TGTGCCAGCAGCTTGGGACTGACCAATGAGCAGTTCTTC. It is translated as CASSLGLTNEQFF.